The entry that follows covers one TCR beta chain sequence. Trimming cost V 3 bases and J 8 bases, with 13 bases left between them. Germline V gene sequence: CDR1 SGHAT, CDR2 FQNNGV. This CDR3 has 14 residues. This entry comes from a study of blood T cell repertoires in COVID-19. Generated by immunoSEQ multiplex PCR, the TCRdb table keeps only in-frame clones and is missing some. The data show approximately 210,000 clones, roughly 90% seen once. This TCR was recovered from a man aged 65-85 years with acute or convalescent COVID-19. The chain is built from TRBV11-2 and TRBJ1-4; tentative D call: TRBD1 (6 bases). The sample consisted of peripheral blood. Here the CDR3 reads CASSLRGGGEKLFF. The CDR3 DNA sequence: TGTGCCAGCAGCTTGCGGGGGGGCGGAGAAAAACTGTTTTTT.